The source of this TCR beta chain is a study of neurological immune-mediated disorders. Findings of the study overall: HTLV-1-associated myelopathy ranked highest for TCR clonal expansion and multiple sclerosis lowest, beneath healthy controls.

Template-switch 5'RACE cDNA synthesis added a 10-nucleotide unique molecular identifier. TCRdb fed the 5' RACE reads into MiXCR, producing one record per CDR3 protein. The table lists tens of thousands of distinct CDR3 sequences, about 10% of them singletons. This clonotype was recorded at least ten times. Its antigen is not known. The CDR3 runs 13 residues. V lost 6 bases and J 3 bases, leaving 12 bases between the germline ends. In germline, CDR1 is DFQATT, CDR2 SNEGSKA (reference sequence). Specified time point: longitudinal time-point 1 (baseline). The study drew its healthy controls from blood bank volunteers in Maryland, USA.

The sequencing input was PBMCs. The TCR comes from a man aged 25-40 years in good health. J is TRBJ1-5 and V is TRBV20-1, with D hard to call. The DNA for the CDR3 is TGCAGTGCGGGTTCCACGCCCAATCAGCCCCAGCATTTT. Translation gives CSAGSTPNQPQHF.